This T cell receptor (beta chain) was sequenced during a study of neurological immune-mediated disorders. Trimming left V 3 bases short and J 1 base short, with 7 bases between. Germline CDR1 reads LGHDT; CDR2 reads YNNKEL (reference sequence). The CDR3 loop spans 15 amino acids. General study findings and limits: None of the CDR3 amino acid sequences in expanded clones turned up in more than one subject, which points to private repertoires in all groups.

This clonotype was seen at least ten times. The antigen remains unidentified. The authors produced cDNA by 5'RACE using 10-nucleotide random UMIs. TCRdb processed the 5' RACE reads anew with MiXCR; each CDR3 protein has one entry. The sample lists 36,000 or so distinct CDR3 sequences, under 13% occurring once. This clonotype was obtained from a woman aged 25 to 39 with HTLV-1-associated myelopathy (HAM/TSP). The chain combines TRBV3-1 with TRBJ2-6; D could derive from TRBD1 or TRBD2 (5 bases each). The material sequenced was PBMCs. The CDR3 spells CASSHWGSGANVLTF. The CDR3 bases are TGTGCCAGCAGCCATTGGGGGTCTGGGGCCAACGTCCTGACTTTC.